One sample yielded the 18 T cell receptor beta chains listed below, sequenced in a study of CD8+CD57+ T cells in acquired aplastic anemia. Profiling that covered TCR beta VDJ and CDR3 relied on genomic DNA as its template. TCRdb re-analysed the reads in MiXCR, keeping a single row per CDR3 protein. The sample contains roughly 160,000 distinct CDR3 sequences, about 64% of which appear only once. The sequenced material came from sorted CD4+, CD8+, or CD8+CD57+ T cells (not recorded which) from PBMCs. The source is a human donor in good health.

Here the CDR3 reads CASSSFWEETQYF. Written as DNA, the CDR3 is TGTGCCAGCAGTTCCTTTTGGGAAGAGACCCAGTACTTC. J is TRBJ2-5 and V is TRBV7-2; D call uncertain. CDR1 is SGHTA, CDR2 FQGNSA, per germline. The CDR3 loop spans 13 amino acids. V was shortened by 6 bases and J by 3 bases, with 11 bases between the two germline ends.

The chain recombines TRBV20-1 with TRBJ1-1; D call uncertain. This CDR3 spans 12 amino acids. Germline loops: CDR1 DFQATT, CDR2 SNEGSKA (reference sequence). Between the trimmed V and J ends, which lost 5 bases and 3 bases, there was a span of 10 bases. CDR3 sequence: CSALTADTEAFF. The DNA of the CDR3 is TGCAGTGCTTTGACGGCTGACACTGAAGCTTTCTTT.

This clonotype showed up just once. Given a much more abundant clone one base away, this may be a read error. V is TRBV2 and J is TRBJ2-4, with 8 bases that match TRBD2. The CDR3 runs 17 residues. Germline V gene sequence: CDR1 SNHLY, CDR2 FYNNEI. CDR3 amino acids: CGSSIRGGLTLADIQYF. CDR3 in DNA: TGTGGCAGCAGTATACGGGGCGGCCTAACACTAGCGGACATTCAGTACTTC.

V usage is TRBV9 and J usage is TRBJ2-2; unclear D gene. The CDR3 is 16 residues long. CDR1 and CDR2 from the germline V gene are SGDLS and YYNGEE. Trimming left V 4 bases short and J 2 bases short, with 15 bases between. CDR3 region: CASSLNRAINTGELFF. The CDR3, as DNA: TGTGCCAGCAGCTTGAACAGAGCCATCAACACCGGGGAGCTGTTTTTT.

This chain connects TRBV7-2 to TRBJ2-7, with 14 positions matching TRBD2. The CDR3 contains 18 residues. The germline CDR1 and CDR2 sequences are SGHTA and FQGNSA. V lost 1 base and J lost 4; bases outside the gene matches: 9. CDR3 nucleotides: TGTGCCAGCAGCTTAGTAGGGGGACTAGCGGGAGTCAGGTACGAGCAGTACTTC. Protein product: CASSLVGGLAGVRYEQYF.

The CDR3 sequence is CASSSYRKAGVAFF. DNA of the CDR3: TGTGCCAGCAGTTCCTACAGGAAGGCGGGCGTAGCTTTCTTT. The chain links TRBV12-3 or TRBV12-4 to TRBJ1-1, with a possible D match to TRBD1 (5 bases). The CDR3 sequence is 14 residues long. Trimming stripped 4 bases from V and 10 bases from J, with 19 bases between.

Regarding this clonotype: A junction end diverges from the germline sequence, so it may reflect a read error. The chain links TRBV11-3 to TRBJ1-5; TRBD1 is a possible D gene (6 bases). Germline V gives CDR1 SGHNT, CDR2 YENEEA. CDR3 length: 11 amino acids. The CDR3 sequence: CASSFFPRGDF. In nucleotides, the CDR3 is TGTGCCAGCAGCTTCTTCCCAAGGGGGGATTTT.

The chain is built from TRBV20-1 and TRBJ2-7; no clear D. Germline V gives CDR1 DFQATT, CDR2 SNEGSKA (reference sequence). The V gene lost 3 bases and the J gene lost 5 bases, with 11 bases spanning the gap. This CDR3 comprises 12 residues. CDR3 nucleotides: TGCAGTGCTAGCAGACGGACCAACGAGCAGTACTTC. Its protein product is CSASRRTNEQYF.

The V and J genes are TRBV10-3 and TRBJ2-7, with D perhaps matching TRBD1 (6 bases). Germline CDR1 ENHRY, CDR2 SYGVKD. Trimming removed 0 bases at V and 6 bases at J, with 21 bases between. CDR3 length equals 17 residues. DNA for the CDR3: TGTGCCATCAGTGAGTCGATCTTCGGGACAAGGGGCTCCGAGCAGTACTTC. Translating gives CAISESIFGTRGSEQYF.

This chain links TRBV7-2 with TRBJ1-2, with D unclear. CDR1 is SGHTA and CDR2 is FQGNSA in the germline V gene. Trimming took 5 bases from V and 4 from J, leaving 11 bases between them. The CDR3 loop spans 13 amino acids. CDR3 loop: CASSPSTVYGYTF. CDR3 sequence (DNA): TGTGCCAGCAGCCCCTCCACCGTCTATGGCTACACCTTC.

For this clonotype: A much bigger clone sits one base away, suggesting this may be a read error. The chain joins TRBV27 to TRBJ2-5; the D is unclear. Germline V lookup: CDR1 MNHEY, CDR2 SMNVEV (reference sequence). This CDR3 is 14 amino acids long. Here the CDR3 reads CASSSLAYQETQCF. DNA for the CDR3: TGTGCCAGCAGTTCACTCGCCTACCAAGAGACCCAGTGCTTC.

The CDR3 protein is CASRQGYNSPLHF. The CDR3 nucleotides read TGCGCCAGTCGACAGGGCTATAATTCACCCCTCCACTTT. The chain has TRBV10-2 and TRBJ1-6, with TRBD1 matching 7 bases. The CDR3 is 13 amino acids. Trimming took 9 bases from V and 3 from J; bases not matched to a gene: 2. Germline V gene data show CDR1 as WSHSY and CDR2 as SAAADI.

The CDR3 protein is CAISEYRAGDNSPLHF. The CDR3 nucleotides read TGTGCCATCAGTGAGTACAGGGCCGGGGATAATTCACCCCTCCACTTT. The chain combines TRBV10-3 with TRBJ1-6; D possibly corresponds to TRBD1 (6 bases). Trimming removed 1 base at V and 5 bases at J, with 12 bases between. From germline, CDR1 is ENHRY and CDR2 SYGVKD. The CDR3 consists of 16 residues.

In its sample, this clonotype was seen a few times. The chain has TRBV29-1 and TRBJ1-2; D perhaps matches TRBD1 (5 bases). Germline V gene lookup returns CDR1 SQVTM and CDR2 ANQGSEA. The CDR3 totals 11 residues. Trimming stripped 6 bases from V and 7 bases from J, with 12 bases between. CDR3 DNA: TGCAGCGTGGGGACGGTCGGTGGCTACACCTTC. Protein: CSVGTVGGYTF.

The V gene is TRBV2, the J gene TRBJ1-5, with D unresolved. The CDR3 consists of 14 residues. From germline, CDR1 is SNHLY and CDR2 FYNNEI. Trimming cost V 5 bases and J 1 base, with 9 bases left between them. The CDR3 DNA reads as TGTGCCAGCAGTCCAAGAGGAAGCAATCAGCCCCAGCATTTT. This gives the protein CASSPRGSNQPQHF.

The J gene is TRBJ2-7, the V gene TRBV7-2; D gene ambiguous. The germline V gene encodes CDR1 SGHTA and CDR2 FQGNSA. V dropped 4 bases and J dropped 6 bases, with 10 bases sitting between them. The CDR3 extends over 12 amino acids. The DNA for the CDR3 is TGTGCCAGCAGCTCGTTGGTCCCCGAGCAGTACTTC. Its protein is CASSSLVPEQYF.

Note on this clonotype: A junction end diverges from the germline sequence, so it may reflect a read error. CDR3 DNA sequence: TGTGCCAGCAGCCCCTACGCCGGGACAGGGGGCGGGGACGAGCAGTACTTC. Its protein is CASSPYAGTGGGDEQYF. The V and J genes are TRBV5-1 and TRBJ2-7; 12 nucleotides align to TRBD1. The CDR3 extends over 17 amino acids. Germline V gives CDR1 SGHRS, CDR2 YFSETQ.

This clonotype has a count of ten or more. The V and J genes are TRBV5-6 and TRBJ2-1; 8 nucleotides line up with TRBD2. Trimming removed 4 bases from V and 0 bases from J; junction bases left unmatched: 9. The CDR3 has 17 amino acids. The germline CDR1 and CDR2 sequences are SGHDT and YYEEEE. For the CDR3, the DNA is TGTGCCAGCAGCCGCACCCTCGGGACTAGCTCCTACAATGAGCAGTTCTTC. Its translation is CASSRTLGTSSYNEQFF.